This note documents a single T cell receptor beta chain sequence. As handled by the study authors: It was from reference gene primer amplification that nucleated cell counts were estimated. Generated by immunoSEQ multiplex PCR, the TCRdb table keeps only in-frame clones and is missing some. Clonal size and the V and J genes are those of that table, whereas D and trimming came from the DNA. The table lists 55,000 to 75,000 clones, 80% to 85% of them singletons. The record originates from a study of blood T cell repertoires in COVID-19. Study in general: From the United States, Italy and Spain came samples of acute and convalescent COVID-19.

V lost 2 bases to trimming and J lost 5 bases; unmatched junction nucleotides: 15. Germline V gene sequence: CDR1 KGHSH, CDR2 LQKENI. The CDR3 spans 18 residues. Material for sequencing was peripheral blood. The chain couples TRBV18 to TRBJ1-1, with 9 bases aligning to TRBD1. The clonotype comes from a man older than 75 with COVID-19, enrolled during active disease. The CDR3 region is CASSPNPPLQGARTEAFF. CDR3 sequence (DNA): TGTGCCAGCTCACCAAACCCCCCTCTACAGGGGGCGAGGACTGAAGCTTTCTTT.